This T cell receptor beta chain was obtained from a study of CD8 T cells in Susac syndrome. About the research overall: When their blood was taken, patients with Susac syndrome were therapy-naive, taking corticosteroids, or taking intravenous immunoglobulin alone.

Reverse transcription used roughly 0.45 to 1 ug RNA and random hexamers. Amplification of the TCR beta CDR3 was carried out by immunoSEQ multiplex PCR, which spanned a total of 54 Vbeta and 13 Jbeta segments. TCRdb reprocessed the immunoSEQ multiplex PCR reads via MiXCR and lists one record per CDR3 protein. The sample contains about 180,000 distinct CDR3 sequences, roughly 94% of which appear only once. TCR beta sequencing covered blood CD8+ and CD4+ T cells. This CDR3 comprises 13 residues. In germline, CDR1 is SGHNT, CDR2 YENEEA. Trimming shortened V by 0 bases and J by 6 bases, and 9 bases separated the two germline ends.

Sequenced input: CD4+ T cells from PBMCs. The chain joins TRBV11-3 to TRBJ2-7; TRBD2 might be the D (5 bases). This clonotype originated in a human donor with Susac syndrome. This CDR3 reads CASSLDPGTEQYF. CDR3 bases: TGTGCCAGCAGCTTAGATCCGGGAACCGAGCAGTACTTC.